The rows below give T cell receptor beta chains drawn from one sample of a study of blood T cell repertoires in COVID-19. The assay was immunoSEQ multiplex PCR, and TCRdb's table has in-frame clones only and misses some. The profile shows about 320,000 clones, around 90% of them singletons. The sequenced sample was PBMCs or T cells enriched from blood (not recorded which). Receptors were obtained from a man in his 60s who had recovered from COVID-19. Both conserved end residues are part of each CDR3. Each record gives: J gene, D gene, V gene, clone size, CDR3 DNA, CDR3 protein. A D gene is named only where the DNA matches it firmly. Size is omitted from some rows. Given values are once, few, many or a class for expanded clones.

TRBJ2-7 | NA | TRBV11-2 | once | TGTGCCAGCAGCTTAAGGGACACAAAAAGGTTC | CASSLRDTKRF
TRBJ2-7 | TRBD2 | TRBV28 | NA | TGTGCCAGCACACTAGCGGGAGAGTACGAGCAGTACTTC | CASTLAGEYEQYF
TRBJ2-1 | NA | TRBV5-8 | NA | TGTGCCAGCAGTTTCGGCGGGCTATACAATGAGCAGTTCTTC | CASSFGGLYNEQFF
TRBJ1-3 | TRBD1 | TRBV4-3 | NA | TGCGCCAGCAGCCAGGGGACAGGGGAAAACACCATATATTTT | CASSQGTGENTIYF
TRBJ2-3 | NA | TRBV18 | NA | TGTGCCAGCTCACCGTCCGTGGCGGGCTCTAGCACAGATACGCAGTATTTT | CASSPSVAGSSTDTQYF
TRBJ2-1 | TRBD2 | TRBV9 | once | TGTGCCAGCAGCGCCGGGACTAGCGGTTACAATGAGCAGTTCTTC | CASSAGTSGYNEQFF
TRBJ2-1 | TRBD2 | TRBV11-2 | NA | TGTGCCAGCAGCACCCGGACTAGCGGGCACTACAATGAGCAGTTCTTC | CASSTRTSGHYNEQFF
TRBJ1-5 | TRBD1 | TRBV7-3 | NA | TGTGCCAGCAGCCGACCCCCGGGACAGGGCTGCAATCAGCCCCAGCATTTT | CASSRPPGQGCNQPQHF
TRBJ2-1 | TRBD2 | TRBV7-3 | NA | TGTGCCAGCAGCTCCCGAGCGGGAGGGACCCAAAATGAGCAGTTCTTC | CASSSRAGGTQNEQFF
TRBJ1-1 | NA | TRBV18 | NA | TGTGCCAGCTCACCACCGCGGGGGGAAGCTTTCTTT | CASSPPRGEAFF
TRBJ2-3 | TRBD2 | TRBV27 | NA | TGTGCCAGCAGTTTATTGGGGGGGGCAGATACGCAGTATTTT | CASSLLGGADTQYF
TRBJ2-1 | NA | TRBV15 | NA | TGTGCCACCAGCAGAACAGACAGGTACAATGAGCAGTTCTTC | CATSRTDRYNEQFF
TRBJ1-5 | TRBD1 | TRBV3-1/TRBV3-2 | NA | TGTGCCAGCAGCCAGGCGGACAGGGAAGGTCAGCCCCAGCATTTT | CASSQADREGQPQHF
TRBJ1-1 | NA | TRBV11-2 | once | TGTGCCAGCAGCGCCAGAGGTTGGCAGGGCACCACTGAAGCTTTCTTT | CASSARGWQGTTEAFF
TRBJ2-3 | NA | TRBV24-1 | once | TGTGCCACCAGTGACAGGACCAACAGGGAAAACACAGATACGCAGTATTTT | CATSDRTNRENTDTQYF
TRBJ2-7 | NA | TRBV5-6 | NA | TGTGCCAGCAGCCCCGCGGGGATGGGGGAGCAGTACTTC | CASSPAGMGEQYF
TRBJ1-2 | NA | TRBV28 | few | TGTGCCAGCAGTTTAGGACACCGCTATGGCTACACCTTC | CASSLGHRYGYTF
TRBJ1-3 | NA | TRBV21-1 | NA | TGTGCCAGCAGCAACAATACTAGGACAGTCTCTGGAAACACCATATATTTT | CASSNNTRTVSGNTIYF
TRBJ2-5 | TRBD2 | TRBV2 | NA | TGTGCCAGCAGTTCTAGCGGGAGTAAGACCCAGTACTTC | CASSSSGSKTQYF
TRBJ2-5 | TRBD2 | TRBV18 | NA | TGTGCCAGCTCACCCGAAGCGGGAGTCGAGGAGACCCAGTACTTC | CASSPEAGVEETQYF
TRBJ1-1 | NA | TRBV30 | once | TGTGCCTGGAGTCCAGGGGTGGCTGAAGCTTTCTTT | CAWSPGVAEAFF
TRBJ1-1 | TRBD1 | TRBV5-1 | NA | TGCGCCAGCAGTGACAGGGAGTCTTACACTGAAGCTTTCTTT | CASSDRESYTEAFF
TRBJ2-2 | NA | TRBV7-3 | NA | TGTGCCAGCAGCTTAATGGCAGGGGGAGGCACCGGGGAGCTGTTTTTT | CASSLMAGGGTGELFF
TRBJ2-7 | NA | TRBV7-2 | NA | TGTGCCAGCAGCCACCAGGTGAGCGGAGGGCGCTACGAGCAGTACTTC | CASSHQVSGGRYEQYF
TRBJ1-5 | TRBD1 | TRBV29-1 | NA | TGCAGCGTTGAAAGGACAGGGTTCGGTCAGCCCCAGCATTTT | CSVERTGFGQPQHF
TRBJ2-7 | TRBD2 | TRBV28 | NA | TGTGCCAGCAGTTTCGGGCCTAGCGGGAGCTACGAGCAGTACTTC | CASSFGPSGSYEQYF
TRBJ2-3 | TRBD2 | TRBV5-4 | NA | TGTGCCAGCAGCATGGGGACTAGCGGGAGGAGTGGTACAGATACGCAGTATTTT | CASSMGTSGRSGTDTQYF
TRBJ2-7 | TRBD1 | TRBV2 | NA | TGTGCCAGCACCGGGACAGCGAGCTCCTACGAGCAGTACTTC | CASTGTASSYEQYF
TRBJ1-5 | NA | TRBV4-2 | NA | TGTGCCAGCAGCCTTACCGCAGGGGTTCGTCAGCCCCAGCATTTT | CASSLTAGVRQPQHF
TRBJ2-2 | TRBD2 | TRBV20-1 | NA | TGCAGTGCTAGTTTATCTAGCGGGAGGGCCAACGGGGAGCTGTTTTTT | CSASLSSGRANGELFF
TRBJ1-3 | TRBD1 | TRBV4-3 | NA | TGCGCCAGCAGCCCTCGGACAGGGCCTGGCTCTGGAAACACCATATATTTT | CASSPRTGPGSGNTIYF
TRBJ1-4 | NA | TRBV5-4 | NA | TGTGCCAGCAGCTTGGGTGGCATAACTAATGAAAAACTGTTTTTT | CASSLGGITNEKLFF
TRBJ1-2 | TRBD1 | TRBV28 | few | TGTGCCAGCAGTTTCCCGACAGGGTGGAGTGCTGGCTACACCTTC | CASSFPTGWSAGYTF
TRBJ2-7 | TRBD2 | TRBV5-4 | NA | TGTGCCAGCAGCCGGGGGGTCTCCTACGAGCAGTACTTC | CASSRGVSYEQYF
TRBJ2-3 | NA | TRBV5-1 | NA | TGCGCCAGCAGCTTTAGCGGTAGCACAGATACGCAGTATTTT | CASSFSGSTDTQYF
TRBJ2-7 | NA | TRBV5-8 | once | TGTGCCAGCAGCCTGACAGGGCCCGGGGGCGAGCAGTACTTC | CASSLTGPGGEQYF
TRBJ2-3 | NA | TRBV2 | NA | TGTGCCAGCAGTGTTACGGGAAGCACAGATACGCAGTATTTT | CASSVTGSTDTQYF
TRBJ2-7 | TRBD1 | TRBV10-1 | NA | TGCGCCTGGCCCGACAGGGGTCAGTATGAAGGGCACGAGCAGTACTTC | CAWPDRGQYEGHEQYF
TRBJ2-5 | NA | TRBV5-1 | once | TGCGCCAGCAGCCCTACGCAGAGGACAGCAAATTTGGAAGAGACCCAGTACTTC | CASSPTQRTANLEETQYF
TRBJ2-7 | NA | TRBV19 | NA | TGTGCCAGTAGTATAGGTCGCGACTACGAGCAGTACTTC | CASSIGRDYEQYF
TRBJ1-2 | NA | TRBV18 | NA | TGTGCCAGCTCACCCATCCAGTACGGCGGTTCCTCTGGCTACACCTTC | CASSPIQYGGSSGYTF
TRBJ2-7 | TRBD1 | TRBV20-1 | NA | TGCAGTGCTAGTACCAGGGGGTTATACGAGCAGTACTTC | CSASTRGLYEQYF
TRBJ1-1 | NA | TRBV29-1 | NA | TGCAGCGTTGCTTGGGGCACTGGCGGTGAAGCTTTCTTT | CSVAWGTGGEAFF
TRBJ1-2 | NA | TRBV28 | NA | TGTGCCAGCAGACTACAGGGTCGCGGCTACACCTTC | CASRLQGRGYTF
TRBJ2-5 | NA | TRBV29-1 | NA | TGCAGCGTTGAGGTGGCCTGGGAGACCCAGTACTTC | CSVEVAWETQYF
TRBJ2-2 | NA | TRBV7-9 | NA | TGTGCCAGCGTCGCCAGGAAGTTCGCGAACACCGGGGAGCTGTTTTTT | CASVARKFANTGELFF
TRBJ1-2 | TRBD1 | TRBV4-1 | NA | TGCGCCAGCAGCCAAGGGACAGGCCTATACTATGGCTACACCTTC | CASSQGTGLYYGYTF
TRBJ1-3 | NA | TRBV19 | NA | TGTGCCAGTAGTCCCCAGGTCCGCTCTGGAAACACCATATATTTT | CASSPQVRSGNTIYF
TRBJ2-7 | NA | TRBV5-1 | NA | TGCGCCAGCAGCGTACTAGGGGGAGAAAACGAGCAGTACTTC | CASSVLGGENEQYF
TRBJ2-2 | TRBD2 | TRBV10-1 | NA | TGCGCCAGCAGAGCGGGAGGTGACACCGGGGAGCTGTTTTTT | CASRAGGDTGELFF
TRBJ1-2 | NA | TRBV3-1/TRBV3-2 | NA | TGTGCCAGCAGCCAAGTGAAAGGGCGGGGTGGCTACACCTTC | CASSQVKGRGGYTF
TRBJ2-7 | TRBD2 | TRBV11-2 | once | TGTGCCAGCAGCTTACTGGGGACTAGCGTATCCTACGAGCAGTACTTC | CASSLLGTSVSYEQYF
TRBJ2-7 | TRBD2 | TRBV6-5 | NA | TGTGCCAGCAGTCCCCTGGGACTACCCTACGAGCAGTACTTC | CASSPLGLPYEQYF
TRBJ2-3 | NA | TRBV7-9 | NA | TGTGCCAGCAGCCTCGACAGAGTCGGTACGCAGTATTTT | CASSLDRVGTQYF
TRBJ2-7 | NA | TRBV27 | NA | TGTGCCAGCAGGTCCCTTAGCGCGGACTACGAGCAGTACTTC | CASRSLSADYEQYF
TRBJ2-5 | TRBD2 | TRBV18 | NA | TGTGCCAGCTCACCGGGGAGGGTAAACCAAGAGACCCAGTACTTC | CASSPGRVNQETQYF
TRBJ1-2 | TRBD1 | TRBV5-5 | once | TGTGCCAGCAGCATGGTCCTGGACAGGGGGATAGGCTACACCTTC | CASSMVLDRGIGYTF
TRBJ1-5 | NA | TRBV5-1 | NA | TGCGCCAGCAGCTTGGGGCAGGGTGATCAGCCCCAGCATTTT | CASSLGQGDQPQHF
TRBJ1-5 | NA | TRBV6-6 | NA | TGTGCCAGCACATCGGGGGAACGCAATCAGCCCCAGCATTTT | CASTSGERNQPQHF